Presented here are 4 T cell receptor beta chains from one specimen sequenced in a study of technical replicates of blood from four donors. Profiled with immunoSEQ multiplex PCR; TCRdb holds only in-frame clones, not every one. The data hold around 65,000 clones, with approximately 86% observed a single time. Sequences were obtained from PBMCs. These receptors were collected from a human donor in good health. Some clones in this sample may be carry-over from other donors' samples.

The V gene is TRBV19, the J gene TRBJ1-2, with TRBD1 identical over 8 bases. This CDR3 region has 11 residues. V lost 6 bases to trimming and J lost 8 bases; unmatched junction nucleotides: 2. Germline loops: CDR1 LNHDA, CDR2 SQIVND (reference sequence). The chain's CDR3 is CASSRDRGYTF. In nucleotides, the CDR3 is TGTGCCAGTAGCCGGGACAGGGGCTACACCTTC. The full variable domain, in which reference TRBV19 and TRBJ1-2 provide the parts outside the CDR3, is DGGITQSPKYLFRKEGQNVTLSCEQNLNHDAMYWYRQDPGQGLRLIYYSQIVNDFQKGDIAEGYSVSREKKESFPLTVTSAQKNPTAFYLCASSRDRGYTFGSGTRLTVV.

CDR3 nucleotide sequence: TGCGCCAGCAGTGAGATAATGGGAGGCTACGAGCAGTACTTC. This sequence encodes CASSEIMGGYEQYF. The chain joins TRBV10-1 to TRBJ2-7, with D perhaps matching TRBD2 (6 bases). The CDR3 has 14 residues. Trimming removed 2 bases from V and 3 bases from J, with 11 bases in between. The germline V gene has CDR1 WNHNN and CDR2 SYGVQD (reference sequence).

This CDR3 reads CASSSVSSYEQYF. CDR3 in DNA: TGTGCCAGTAGTAGCGTGTCCTCCTACGAGCAGTACTTC. V and J are TRBV19 and TRBJ2-7; no clear D. Germline CDR1 reads LNHDA; CDR2 reads SQIVND (reference sequence). Trimming stripped 4 bases from V and 0 bases from J, with 7 bases between. The CDR3 covers 13 residues.

V and J are TRBV7-9 and TRBJ2-7, with D possibly TRBD2 on 6 matching bases. CDR1 SEHNR and CDR2 FQNEAQ come from the germline V gene (reference sequence). The germline V and J ends were trimmed by 5 bases and 2 bases, with 19 bases remaining between them. This CDR3 is 16 amino acids long. CDR3 loop: CASSQSRGLQTYEQYF. In DNA, the CDR3 is TGTGCCAGCAGCCAGAGCCGGGGACTTCAAACCTACGAGCAGTACTTC. The variable domain in full, with the rest retrieved from reference TRBV7-9 and TRBJ2-7, is DTGVSQNPRHKITKRGQNVTFRCDPISEHNRLYWYRQTLGQGPEFLTYFQNEAQLEKSRLLSDRFSAERPKGSFSTLEIQRTEQGDSAMYLCASSQSRGLQTYEQYFGPGTRLTVT.